This TCR beta chain stems from a study of T cells in Graves' hyperthyroidism and ophthalmopathy. Comment on this clonotype: Its antigen is not known.

Those patients with uncontrolled infection, other autoimmune disease, pregnancy or lactation were excluded. The germline V gene encodes CDR1 SGHTA and CDR2 FQGNSA. The CDR3 has 16 residues. V lost 7 bases and J lost 7; bases outside the gene matches: 12. The TCR beta CDR3 regions underwent amplification using RNA transcripts as the source. First-round RT-PCR of the TCR CDR3 relied on the HTBI primer set. TCRdb recomputed calls from the multiplex PCR reads with MiXCR, one row per CDR3 protein. The sample contains around 530,000 distinct CDR3 sequences, 17% of which appear only once. Overall study results and limits: With a median lead of around 6.7 months before onset, the model predicted ophthalmopathy.

Input material: blood. The V and J genes are TRBV7-2 and TRBJ2-2; 10 nucleotides line up with TRBD2. The TCR was taken from a young woman with Graves' ophthalmopathy. DNA of the CDR3: TGTGCCAGCAACTCGCAAGCGGGAGGGATCGGCGGGGAGCTGTTTTTT. This translates into CASNSQAGGIGGELFF. The complete variable domain, with remaining parts taken from reference TRBV7-2 and TRBJ2-2, reads GAGVSQSPSNKVTEKGKDVELRCDPISGHTALYWYRQSLGQGLEFLIYFQGNSAPDKSGLPSDRFSAERTGGSVSTLTIQRTQQEDSAVYLCASNSQAGGIGGELFFGEGSRLTVL.